This TCR beta chain was sequenced in a study of OX40 agonist ivuxolimab in advanced cancers. Findings of the study overall: Nonresponders included some who also had low normalized T-cell clonal expansion.

V shed 4 bases and J shed 5 bases, with 18 bases lying between them. Germline V gene data show CDR1 as SGHRS and CDR2 as YFSETQ. The CDR3 runs to 15 residues. Measured with immunoSEQ multiplex PCR; TCRdb has only the in-frame clones, and not every one. The data show around 80,000 clones, more than 85% seen once. As regards this clone: The antigen remains undetermined.

The chain links TRBV5-1 to TRBJ1-2; D remains unclear. Sequences were derived from CD4+ or CD8+ T cells sorted from blood, sampled in a trial of the OX40 agonist ivuxolimab. This sequence was found in an adult with an advanced solid tumor such as melanoma, head and neck, liver or kidney cancer. The CDR3 loop reads CASSPSREVGYGYTF. The CDR3 DNA reads as TGCGCCAGCAGCCCATCGCGAGAGGTAGGGTATGGCTACACCTTC.